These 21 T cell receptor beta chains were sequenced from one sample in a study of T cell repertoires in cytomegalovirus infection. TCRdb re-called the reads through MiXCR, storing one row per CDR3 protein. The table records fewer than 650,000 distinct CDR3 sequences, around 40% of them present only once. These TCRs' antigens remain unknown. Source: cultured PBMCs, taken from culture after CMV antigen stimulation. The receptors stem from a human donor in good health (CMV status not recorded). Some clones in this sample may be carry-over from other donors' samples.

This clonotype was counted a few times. The CDR3 here is CASGRGGAADTQYF. DNA for the CDR3: TGTGCCAGCGGGCGGGGGGGTGCTGCAGATACGCAGTATTTT. This rearrangement joins TRBV28 to TRBJ2-3; TRBD2 aligns across 9 bases. The germline V gene has CDR1 MDHEN and CDR2 SYDVKM. J was trimmed by 4 bases and V by 8 bases; bases with no gene match: 7. This CDR3 has 14 amino acids.

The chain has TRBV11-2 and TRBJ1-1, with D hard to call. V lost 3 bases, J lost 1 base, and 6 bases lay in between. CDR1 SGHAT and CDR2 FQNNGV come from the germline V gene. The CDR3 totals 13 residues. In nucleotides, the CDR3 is TGTGCCAGCAGCTTGTTATGGAACACTGAAGCTTTCTTT. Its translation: CASSLLWNTEAFF.

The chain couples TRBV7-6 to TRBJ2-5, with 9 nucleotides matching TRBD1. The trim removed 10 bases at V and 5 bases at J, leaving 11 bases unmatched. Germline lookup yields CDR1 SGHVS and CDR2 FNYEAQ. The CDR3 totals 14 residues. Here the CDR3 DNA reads TGTGCCACCACGACAGGGGGAGGGTGGGAGACCCAGTACTTC. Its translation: CATTTGGGWETQYF.

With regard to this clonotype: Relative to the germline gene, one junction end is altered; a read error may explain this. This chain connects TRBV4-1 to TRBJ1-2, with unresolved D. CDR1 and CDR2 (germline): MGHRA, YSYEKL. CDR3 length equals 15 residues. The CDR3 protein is CASSQEPPPGLKPYF. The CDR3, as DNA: TGCGCCAGCAGCCAAGAACCCCCACCCGGCCTCAAGCCGTACTTC.

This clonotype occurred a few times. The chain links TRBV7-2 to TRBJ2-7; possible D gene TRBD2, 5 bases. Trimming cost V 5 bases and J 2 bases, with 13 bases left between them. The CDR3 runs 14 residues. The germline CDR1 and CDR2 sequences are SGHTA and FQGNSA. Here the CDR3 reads CASSPRGRPYEQYF. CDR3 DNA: TGTGCCAGCAGCCCGAGAGGGAGACCCTACGAGCAGTACTTC.

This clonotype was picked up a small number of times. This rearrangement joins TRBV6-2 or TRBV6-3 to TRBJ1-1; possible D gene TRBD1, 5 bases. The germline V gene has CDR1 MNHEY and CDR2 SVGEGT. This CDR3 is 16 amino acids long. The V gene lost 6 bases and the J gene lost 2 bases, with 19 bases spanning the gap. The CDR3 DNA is TGTGCCAGCAGCGAGACTCCAACAGGTCTAAACACTGAAGCTTTCTTT. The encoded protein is CASSETPTGLNTEAFF.

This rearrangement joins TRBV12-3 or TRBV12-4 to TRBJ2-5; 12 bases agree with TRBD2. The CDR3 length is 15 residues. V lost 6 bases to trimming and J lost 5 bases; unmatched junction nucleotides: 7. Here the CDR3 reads CASRYGLAGRETQYF. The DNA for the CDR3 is TGTGCCAGCAGATACGGACTAGCGGGACGGGAGACCCAGTACTTC.

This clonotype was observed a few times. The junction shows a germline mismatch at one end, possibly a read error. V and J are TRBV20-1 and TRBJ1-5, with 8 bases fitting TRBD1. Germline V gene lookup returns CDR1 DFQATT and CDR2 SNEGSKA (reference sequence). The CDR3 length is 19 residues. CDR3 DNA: TGCAGTGCAAGAGTCGATTCACACCCAGGGGGCCTTAACAATCAGCCCCAGCATTTT. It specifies CSARVDSHPGGLNNQPQHF.

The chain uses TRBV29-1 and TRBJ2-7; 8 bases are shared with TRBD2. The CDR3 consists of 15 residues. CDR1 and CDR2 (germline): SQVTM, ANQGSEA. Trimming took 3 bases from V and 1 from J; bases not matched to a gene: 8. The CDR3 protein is CSVDSFTSGSYEQYF. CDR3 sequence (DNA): TGCAGCGTTGATAGTTTTACTAGCGGATCCTACGAGCAGTACTTC.

The CDR3: CASSFSGGQQPQHF. CDR3 sequence (DNA): TGTGCCAGCAGCTTCTCAGGGGGTCAACAGCCCCAGCATTTT. The chain links TRBV5-5 to TRBJ1-5; TRBD1 matches at 7 bases. Looked up from germline, CDR1 is SGHKS and CDR2 is YYEKEE (reference sequence). This CDR3 region has 14 residues. The junction had 6 bases not matched to a gene; V was cut back by 2 bases and J by 7 bases. Full variable domain (outside the CDR3, taken from reference TRBV5-5 and TRBJ1-5): DAGVTQSPTHLIKTRGQQVTLRCSPISGHKSVSWYQQVLGQGPQFIFQYYEKEERGRGNFPDRFSARQFPNYSSELNVNALLLGDSALYLCASSFSGGQQPQHFGDGTRLSIL.

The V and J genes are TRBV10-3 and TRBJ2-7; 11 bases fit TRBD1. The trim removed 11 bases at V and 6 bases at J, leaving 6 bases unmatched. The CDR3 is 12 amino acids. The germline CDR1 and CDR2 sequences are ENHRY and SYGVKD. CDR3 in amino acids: CALGGQGAEQYF. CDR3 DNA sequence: TGTGCCCTCGGAGGACAGGGGGCCGAGCAGTACTTC.

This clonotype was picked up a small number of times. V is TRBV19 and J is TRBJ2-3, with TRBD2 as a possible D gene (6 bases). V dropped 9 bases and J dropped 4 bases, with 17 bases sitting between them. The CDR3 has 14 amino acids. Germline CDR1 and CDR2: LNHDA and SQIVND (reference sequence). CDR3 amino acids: CASRTSGGADTQYF. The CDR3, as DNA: TGTGCCAGCAGAACGAGCGGAGGGGCAGATACGCAGTATTTT.

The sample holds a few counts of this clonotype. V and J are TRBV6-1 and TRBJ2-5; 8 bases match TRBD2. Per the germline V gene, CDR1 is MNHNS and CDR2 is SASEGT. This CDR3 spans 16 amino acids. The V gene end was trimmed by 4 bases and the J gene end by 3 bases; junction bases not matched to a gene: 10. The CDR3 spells CASSGVSGTSKETQYF. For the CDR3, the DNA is TGTGCCAGCAGTGGGGTCTCCGGGACTAGTAAAGAGACCCAGTACTTC.

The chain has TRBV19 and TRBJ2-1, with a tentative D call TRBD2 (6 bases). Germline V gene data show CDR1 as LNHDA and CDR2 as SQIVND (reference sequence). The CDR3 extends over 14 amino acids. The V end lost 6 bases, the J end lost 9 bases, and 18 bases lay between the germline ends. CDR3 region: CASSLITSSGEQFF. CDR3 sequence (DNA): TGTGCCAGTAGCCTAATAACTAGCTCAGGTGAGCAGTTCTTC.

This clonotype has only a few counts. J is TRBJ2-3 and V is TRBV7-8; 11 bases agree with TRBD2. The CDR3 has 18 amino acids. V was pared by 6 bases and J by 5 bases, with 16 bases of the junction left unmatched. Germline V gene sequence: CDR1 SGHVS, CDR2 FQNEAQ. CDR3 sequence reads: CASSLTVTSGVKRDTQYF. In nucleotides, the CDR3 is TGTGCCAGCAGTCTAACAGTGACTAGCGGGGTTAAAAGAGATACGCAGTATTTT.

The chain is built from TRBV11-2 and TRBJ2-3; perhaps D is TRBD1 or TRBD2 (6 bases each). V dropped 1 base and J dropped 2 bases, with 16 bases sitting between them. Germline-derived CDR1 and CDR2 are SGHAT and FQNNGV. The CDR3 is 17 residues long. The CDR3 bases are TGTGCCAGCAGCTTAGTGAGGGGGGTGCGACTCACAGATACGCAGTATTTT. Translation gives CASSLVRGVRLTDTQYF.

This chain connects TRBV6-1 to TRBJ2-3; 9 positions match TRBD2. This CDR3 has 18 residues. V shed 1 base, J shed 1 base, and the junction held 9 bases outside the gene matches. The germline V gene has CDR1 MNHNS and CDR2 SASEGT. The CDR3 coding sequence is TGTGCCAGCAGTGAAGTAAGCGGGGGGATTCCCGGCACAGATACGCAGTATTTT. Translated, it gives CASSEVSGGIPGTDTQYF.

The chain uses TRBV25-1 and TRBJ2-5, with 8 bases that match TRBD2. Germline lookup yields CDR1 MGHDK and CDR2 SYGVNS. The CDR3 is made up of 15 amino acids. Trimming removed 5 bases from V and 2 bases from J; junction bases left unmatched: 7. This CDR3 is CASSRTGGWQETQYF. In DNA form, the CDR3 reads TGTGCCAGCAGTCGGACGGGAGGGTGGCAAGAGACCCAGTACTTC.

The CDR3 DNA is TGTGCCATCAGTGATCTCATGAACACTGAAGCTTTCTTT. Amino acids: CAISDLMNTEAFF. This rearrangement joins TRBV10-3 to TRBJ1-1; D is unresolved. The V end was cut by 3 bases, the J end by 0 bases, with 5 bases between. CDR1 ENHRY and CDR2 SYGVKD come from the germline V gene. The CDR3 has 13 residues.

This CDR3 reads CASSLAVGYEQFF. The CDR3 DNA reads TGTGCCAGCAGCTTAGCGGTTGGGTATGAGCAGTTCTTC. The gene calls are TRBV7-2 and TRBJ2-1; D not resolved. The CDR3 length is 13 residues. Germline CDR1 SGHTA, CDR2 FQGNSA. V dropped 0 bases and J dropped 8 bases, with 8 bases sitting between them.

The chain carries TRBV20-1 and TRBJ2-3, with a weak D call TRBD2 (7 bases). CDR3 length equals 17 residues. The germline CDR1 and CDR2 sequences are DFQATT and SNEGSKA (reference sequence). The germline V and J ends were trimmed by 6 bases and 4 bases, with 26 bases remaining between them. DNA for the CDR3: TGCAGTGCCCGGGGGGCCCGCATGGCGGCGGTCGCAGATACGCAGTATTTT. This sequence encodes CSARGARMAAVADTQYF.